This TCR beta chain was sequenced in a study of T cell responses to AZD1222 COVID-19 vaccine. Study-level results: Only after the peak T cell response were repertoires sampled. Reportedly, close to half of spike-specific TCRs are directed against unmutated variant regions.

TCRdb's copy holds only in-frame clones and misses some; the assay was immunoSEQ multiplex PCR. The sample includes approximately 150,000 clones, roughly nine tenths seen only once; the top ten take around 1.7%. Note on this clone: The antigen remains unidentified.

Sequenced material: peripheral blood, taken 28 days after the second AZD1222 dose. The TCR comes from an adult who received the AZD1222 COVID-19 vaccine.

CDR3 amino acids: CAIRGTEEKLFF. In DNA, the CDR3 is TGTGCCATCAGAGGGACAGAAGAAAAACTGTTTTTT. The V gene is TRBV10-3, the J gene TRBJ1-4; 7 bases map to TRBD1. Trimming took 6 bases from V and 8 from J; bases not matched to a gene: 3. Germline V CDR1 and CDR2: ENHRY, SYGVKD. The CDR3 sequence is 12 residues long.